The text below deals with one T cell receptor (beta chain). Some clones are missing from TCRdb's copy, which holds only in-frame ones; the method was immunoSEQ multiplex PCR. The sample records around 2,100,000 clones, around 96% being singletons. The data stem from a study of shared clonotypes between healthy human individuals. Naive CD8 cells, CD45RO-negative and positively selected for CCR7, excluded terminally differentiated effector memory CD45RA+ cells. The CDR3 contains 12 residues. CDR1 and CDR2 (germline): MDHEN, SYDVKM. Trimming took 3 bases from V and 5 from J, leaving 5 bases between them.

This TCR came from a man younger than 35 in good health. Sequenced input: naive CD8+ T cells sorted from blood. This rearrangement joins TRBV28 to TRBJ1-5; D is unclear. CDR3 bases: TGTGCCAGCAGTTTCAGGTATCAGCCCCAGCATTTT. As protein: CASSFRYQPQHF.